This section outlines one T cell receptor (beta chain) sequence together with its context. As yet, its antigen is unknown. This sample was taken from a study of cytomegalovirus exposure and HLA in healthy donors. Overall study context: An early release of data contained roughly 90 million unique TCRs, which came from HLA-typed donors.

Broader study findings: According to the study, around 180 TCR beta chains were cytomegalovirus-associated.

60 Vbeta and 13 Jbeta primers were used in PCR. Sequencing used immunoSEQ multiplex PCR; TCRdb keeps in-frame clones, though not all of them. Among roughly 150,000 clones listed, approximately 80% were seen once. V lost 2 bases to trimming and J lost 4 bases, with 11 bases between them. The germline gives CDR1 MDHEN, CDR2 SYDVKM. The CDR3 totals 14 residues. The chain combines TRBV28 with TRBJ1-2; D remains unclear. Material for sequencing was PBMCs. The clonotype was recovered from a man aged 25-40 years in good health and CMV-seronegative. As DNA, the CDR3 is TGTGCCAGCAGTTTAAACCAGGTTTTCTATGGCTACACCTTC. Translation gives CASSLNQVFYGYTF.